Listed here are 21 T cell receptor beta chains from one sample, sequenced in a study of CD8 T cells in Susac syndrome. A quantity of about 0.45 to 1 ug RNA underwent reverse transcription using random hexamers. Via MiXCR, TCRdb re-called the immunoSEQ multiplex PCR reads, giving one row per CDR3 protein. The top ten clones hold approximately 0.09% of a sample with 170,000 or so distinct CDR3 sequences, about 94% of them seen once. Sequenced input: CD4+ T cells from PBMCs. The receptors derive from a human donor with multiple sclerosis.

V gene TRBV7-2 combines with J gene TRBJ2-5, with a weak D call TRBD2 (6 bases). V dropped 2 bases and J dropped 0 bases, with 10 bases sitting between them. The CDR3 totals 15 residues. CDR1 and CDR2 from the germline V gene are SGHTA and FQGNSA. DNA of the CDR3: TGTGCCAGCAGCTTAAATGGGGGGTACCAAGAGACCCAGTACTTC. Amino acids: CASSLNGGYQETQYF.

This clonotype has only a few counts. V gene TRBV18 combines with J gene TRBJ2-7; D unresolved. V gave up 3 bases and J gave up 3 bases, with 9 bases separating them. The CDR3 sequence is 13 residues long. Germline loops: CDR1 KGHSH, CDR2 LQKENI. CDR3 region: CASSPGSFYEQYF. DNA of the CDR3: TGTGCCAGCTCACCGGGATCCTTCTACGAGCAGTACTTC.

The chain combines TRBV4-3 with TRBJ2-1; the match to TRBD2 covers 8 bases. V lost 5 bases to trimming and J lost 3 bases; unmatched junction nucleotides: 6. This CDR3 has 15 residues. The germline V gene encodes CDR1 LGHNA and CDR2 YSLEER. For the CDR3, the DNA is TGCGCCAGCAGCGATAGCGGGATCGGCTACAATGAGCAGTTCTTC. This encodes CASSDSGIGYNEQFF.

The rearrangement uses TRBV3-1 and TRBJ1-2; 7 bases are shared with TRBD1. The germline V gene has CDR1 LGHDT and CDR2 YNNKEL (reference sequence). This CDR3 region has 14 residues. J gave up 3 bases and V 4 bases, and 5 bases lay outside the gene matches. The CDR3 nucleotides are TGTGCCAGCAGCCTCCGACAGGGAGACTATGGCTACACCTTC. This codes for CASSLRQGDYGYTF.

This rearrangement joins TRBV3-1 to TRBJ1-5, with a tentative D call TRBD1 (5 bases). Germline V gene data show CDR1 as LGHDT and CDR2 as YNNKEL (reference sequence). CDR3 length equals 13 residues. Between the trimmed V and J ends, which lost 5 bases and 0 bases, there was a span of 5 bases. The CDR3: CASSDSSNQPQHF. As DNA, the CDR3 is TGTGCCAGCAGCGACAGTAGCAATCAGCCCCAGCATTTT.

This clonotype has only one observation. CDR3 sequence reads: CASSPPGIDNQPQHF. CDR3 in DNA: TGTGCCAGCTCACCACCAGGGATAGACAATCAGCCCCAGCATTTT. This sequence joins TRBV18 and TRBJ1-5, with D unresolved. Trimming pared 0 bases from V and 3 bases from J, leaving 9 bases between. The CDR3 is made up of 15 amino acids. The germline CDR1 and CDR2 sequences are KGHSH and LQKENI.

J is TRBJ2-5 and V is TRBV7-9, with 9 bases that match TRBD2. Trimming at V came to 4 bases and at J to 4 bases, leaving 7 bases not matched to a gene. The germline CDR1 and CDR2 sequences are SEHNR and FQNEAQ (reference sequence). This CDR3 is built from 15 residues. CDR3: CASSSAGGPLETQYF. CDR3 coding DNA: TGTGCCAGCAGCTCGGCGGGGGGGCCGTTAGAGACCCAGTACTTC.

The chain couples TRBV20-1 to TRBJ2-7; possibly TRBD1 or TRBD2 for D (6 bases each). The V end was cut by 1 base, the J end by 1 base, with 17 bases between. CDR1 DFQATT and CDR2 SNEGSKA come from the germline V gene (reference sequence). CDR3 length: 16 amino acids. The CDR3 coding sequence is TGCAGTGCTAGAGCTTCGGGGGACACCGATTCCTACGAGCAGTACTTC. Encoded protein: CSARASGDTDSYEQYF.

DNA for the CDR3: TGCAGTGCTAGAGATCTGACTAGCGGGAGCTATGAGCAGTTCTTC. The encoded protein is CSARDLTSGSYEQFF. V is TRBV20-1 and J is TRBJ2-1, with 12 bases that match TRBD2. CDR1 DFQATT and CDR2 SNEGSKA come from the germline V gene (reference sequence). The ends lost 0 bases at V and 8 bases at J; junction bases unmatched: 5. The CDR3 totals 15 residues.

This clonotype was recorded only once. The V gene is TRBV4-2, the J gene TRBJ1-1; possible D gene TRBD1, 5 bases. CDR1 and CDR2 (germline): LGHNA, YNFKEQ. Trimming left V 1 base short and J 6 bases short, with 12 bases between. This CDR3 is built from 14 residues. CDR3 nucleotides: TGTGCCAGCAGCCAAGGGGGCGCAGCCCCTGAAGCTTTCTTT. It translates to CASSQGGAAPEAFF.

V usage is TRBV28 and J usage is TRBJ1-6; the match to TRBD1 covers 8 bases. The germline V gene encodes CDR1 MDHEN and CDR2 SYDVKM. Trimming removed 5 bases from V and 10 bases from J; junction bases left unmatched: 7. The CDR3 is 14 residues long. The chain's CDR3 is CASSPRTGSSPLHF. CDR3 nucleotide sequence: TGTGCCAGCAGTCCACGGACAGGGAGCTCACCCCTCCACTTT.

The chain joins TRBV19 to TRBJ2-7; 10 bases are shared with TRBD1. The CDR3 extends over 16 amino acids. CDR1 and CDR2 (germline): LNHDA, SQIVND (reference sequence). V trimming: 4 bases; J trimming: 2 bases; junction bases outside the gene matches: 8. This CDR3 is CASSTGAGTGAYEQYF. The CDR3 DNA follows: TGTGCCAGTAGTACAGGCGCCGGGACAGGGGCCTACGAGCAGTACTTC.

This clonotype was seen only once. The rearrangement links TRBV30 to TRBJ2-2, with D possibly matching TRBD2 (5 bases). The CDR3 length is 15 residues. Germline assignment: CDR1 GTSNPN and CDR2 SVGIG (reference sequence). Trimming stripped 0 bases from V and 4 bases from J, with 12 bases between. This CDR3 is CAWSVRGVGTGELFF. The CDR3 DNA reads TGTGCCTGGAGTGTACGGGGTGTAGGCACCGGGGAGCTGTTTTTT.

The chain carries TRBV3-1 and TRBJ2-7; a possible D gene is TRBD2 (6 bases). V lost 6 bases and J 7 bases, leaving 19 bases between the germline ends. The CDR3 consists of 14 residues. The germline CDR1 and CDR2 sequences are LGHDT and YNNKEL (reference sequence). The CDR3 DNA follows: TGTGCCAGCAGTCGAAGGGGCGGGAATCAAGAGCAGTACTTC. Translated: CASSRRGGNQEQYF.

The sample holds one count of this clonotype. The rearrangement links TRBV7-2 to TRBJ1-4; no firm D call. Trimming removed 5 bases from V and 0 bases from J, with 10 bases in between. From germline, CDR1 is SGHTA and CDR2 FQGNSA. The CDR3 length is 15 residues. The CDR3 loop reads CASSPQLATNEKLFF. CDR3 nucleotide sequence: TGTGCCAGCAGCCCACAGCTTGCAACTAATGAAAAACTGTTTTTT.

The rearrangement links TRBV7-3 to TRBJ2-2; 8 nucleotides agree with TRBD2. The V gene's germline CDR1 is SGHTA and CDR2 FQGTGA. After removal of 5 bases from V and 1 base from J, the junction contained 3 bases not matched to a gene. The CDR3 extends over 15 amino acids. In DNA form, the CDR3 reads TGTGCCAGCAGCCCCGGGACTAGGAACACCGGGGAGCTGTTTTTT. Translation: CASSPGTRNTGELFF.

This clonotype was counted between two and nine times. The gene calls are TRBV20-1 and TRBJ1-1; D not resolved. CDR1 DFQATT and CDR2 SNEGSKA come from the germline V gene (reference sequence). V lost 4 bases to trimming and J lost 1 base, with 7 bases between them. This CDR3 comprises 12 residues. As DNA, the CDR3 is TGCAGTGCTACCCGGGAGAACACTGAAGCTTTCTTT. It specifies CSATRENTEAFF.

CDR3 in amino acids: CASTTSRANTGELFF. The CDR3 nucleotides read TGTGCCAGCACCACTAGCCGGGCGAACACCGGGGAGCTGTTTTTT. This chain joins TRBV2 and TRBJ2-2; D is perhaps TRBD2 (6 bases). Trimming stripped 7 bases from V and 0 bases from J, with 12 bases between. The CDR3 loop spans 15 amino acids. Germline CDR1 SNHLY, CDR2 FYNNEI.

The genes are TRBV20-1 and TRBJ2-7; TRBD2 is a possible D gene (5 bases). Germline V CDR1 and CDR2: DFQATT, SNEGSKA (reference sequence). The length of the CDR3 is 13 residues. The V and J ends lost 3 bases and 3 bases respectively, with 12 bases between them. The CDR3 is CSARSLDFYEQYF. CDR3 in DNA: TGCAGTGCTAGGTCGCTGGACTTCTACGAGCAGTACTTC.

The gene calls are TRBV30 and TRBJ2-7, with D possibly called TRBD1 or TRBD2 (5 bases each). The V gene lost 4 bases and the J gene lost 5 bases, with 15 bases spanning the gap. Per the germline V gene, CDR1 is GTSNPN and CDR2 is SVGIG (reference sequence). The CDR3 totals 13 residues. In DNA, the CDR3 is TGTGCCTGGATAACGGCAGGGACGGACGAGCAGTACTTC. This codes for CAWITAGTDEQYF.

This chain connects TRBV7-2 to TRBJ2-6; no clear D. Per the germline V gene, CDR1 is SGHTA and CDR2 is FQGNSA. CDR3 size: 15 residues. V was cut by 3 bases and J by 2 bases, with 8 bases left in between. CDR3 sequence (DNA): TGTGCCAGCAGCTTCCAAGGTACTGGGGCCAACGTCCTGACTTTC. This codes for CASSFQGTGANVLTF.